The clone carrying this T cell receptor beta chain was counted many times. This specimen comes from a study of T cells after posttransplantation cyclophosphamide. Assay: immunoSEQ multiplex PCR; the TCRdb copy retains only in-frame clones and omits some. The repertoire shows about 37,000 clones, none seen only once; the top ten take more than 4.5%. The CDR3 totals 14 residues. The V segment lost 6 bases and the J segment 11 bases; nucleotides outside the gene matches: 10. The sequenced material came from PBMCs. The J gene is TRBJ1-4, the V gene TRBV12-3 or TRBV12-4; 9 bases match TRBD1. This TCR was sampled from a man aged 25-40 years in good health and a related stem cell transplant donor. CDR3 DNA: TGTGCCAGCAGGGAACAGGGGGCTGGATGGAAACTGTTTTTT. Protein product: CASREQGAGWKLFF.